These 2 T cell receptor beta chains were all obtained from the same sample, sequenced in a study of cytomegalovirus exposure and HLA in healthy donors (dated by TCRdb to about 2017). The method behind the library was the immunoSEQ multiplex PCR assay. A mixture of 60 forward primers for TCR Vbeta segments and 13 reverse primers for TCR Jbeta segments was used in the multiplex PCR. This is the immuneACCESS table as TCRdb keeps it, with only in-frame sequences that have V and J called. A part of the clones is gone; compared with another copy, unresolved V genes explain less than half, and the rest is unexplained. This sample comprises tens of thousands of clones, roughly 75% of them detected only once. The ten top clones hold approximately 1% of the sample. Sequenced input: PBMCs. Every receptor here comes from a male donor in good health and CMV-seronegative.

The CDR3 DNA reads TGTGCCAGCTCACCGGTCGGGGTCCAGAACACTGAAGCTTTCTTT. Encoded protein: CASSPVGVQNTEAFF. The V call is TRBV18, the J call TRBJ1-1; D not certain. The V gene's germline CDR1 is KGHSH and CDR2 LQKENI. Trimming removed 3 bases at V and 1 base at J, with 12 bases between. The CDR3 runs to 15 residues.

Only one count was recorded for this clone. This chain links TRBV5-1 with TRBJ2-1; D is unclear. CDR1 SGHRS and CDR2 YFSETQ come from the germline V gene. V was clipped by 4 bases and J by 4 bases, with 12 bases between them. CDR3 size: 14 residues. CDR3 sequence: CASSVITMYNEQFF. As DNA, the CDR3 is TGCGCCAGCAGCGTCATAACAATGTACAATGAGCAGTTCTTC.